The T cell receptor beta chain described here comes from a study of blood T cells in healthy people across ages. The donors, aged roughly 6 to 100, were healthy Caucasians from Russia. The study isolated at least 6.5 million PBMCs from each sample. Then a second PCR, running about 7 to 11 cycles, was carried out with a sample-barcoded 5' primer and a J-beta primer mix. TCRdb used MiXCR to reprocess the 5' RACE reads, holding one entry per CDR3 protein. The repertoire has some 1.5 million distinct CDR3 sequences, 25% to 30% of them found once; the top ten carry less than 9.5%. CDR3 size: 15 residues. V dropped 5 bases and J dropped 2 bases, with 12 bases sitting between them. Germline V gene data show CDR1 as MNHEY and CDR2 as SVGAGI.

The sequence came from a woman in her twenties or thirties in good health. Source material: blood. The chain is built from TRBV6-5 and TRBJ1-4; D is perhaps TRBD1 (6 bases). The CDR3 DNA sequence: TGTGCCAGCAGTAGGGGGGGGAGGACTAATGAAAAACTGTTTTTT. Its protein is CASSRGGRTNEKLFF.